This entry concerns a single T cell receptor (beta chain). This CDR3 region has 17 residues. The germline CDR1 and CDR2 sequences are SGHAT and FQNNGV. V was pared by 5 bases and J by 6 bases, with 22 bases between. This table comes from immunoSEQ multiplex PCR, and its TCRdb copy is limited to in-frame clones, with some not included. The repertoire consists of roughly 39,000 clones, with around 90% occurring once and the leading ten covering over 9.5%. The data stem from a study of T cells in localized non-small cell lung cancer. The sequence was obtained from a woman aged 40-70 years with stage II lung adenocarcinoma. Source: PBMCs, taken before any cancer treatment. This chain connects TRBV11-2 to TRBJ2-2; tentatively, D is TRBD2 (5 bases). CDR3 sequence (DNA): TGTGCCAGCAGCCGGAATCCGGGATCCAGCTTTCCCGGGGAGCTGTTTTTT. It is translated as CASSRNPGSSFPGELFF.